This TCR beta chain was retrieved from a study of cytomegalovirus exposure and HLA in healthy donors. This clone was found a few times. V trimming: 3 bases; J trimming: 7 bases; junction bases outside the gene matches: 14. CDR1 and CDR2 from the germline V gene are SGDLS and YYNGEE. There are 17 residues in the CDR3. With 60 Vbeta and 13 Jbeta primers, the PCR was carried out. Generated by immunoSEQ multiplex PCR, the TCRdb table keeps only in-frame clones and is missing some. The sample includes roughly 81,000 clones, around four fifths of them seen just once. The sample comprised PBMCs. The chain joins TRBV9 to TRBJ2-7; 12 nucleotides match TRBD2. The sequence derives from a boy aged 5-17 years in good health and CMV-seronegative. The CDR3 spells CASSAVSGLAGGGEQYF. DNA of the CDR3: TGTGCCAGCAGCGCTGTTTCGGGCCTAGCGGGAGGGGGAGAGCAGTACTTC.